This T cell receptor (beta chain) stems from a study of T cells in localized non-small cell lung cancer. Whole-study findings and limits: The highest T cell clonality was in uninvolved adjacent lung, above tumor.

A note on this clone: Its antigen is unknown.

TCRdb's copy holds only in-frame clones and misses some; the assay was immunoSEQ multiplex PCR. The sample includes nearly 35,000 clones, around 90% seen only once; the top ten take approximately 10%. Per the germline V gene, CDR1 is SGHDN and CDR2 is FVKESK. There are 12 residues in the CDR3. V lost 8 bases, J lost 7 bases, and 14 bases lay in between. The sequence was obtained from a female donor over 55 with stage II lung adenocarcinoma. This chain links TRBV14 with TRBJ2-5; possible D gene TRBD1, 5 bases. The input for sequencing was peripheral blood mononuclear cells, taken before any cancer treatment. CDR3 in amino acids: CASERRAGTQYF. Here the CDR3 DNA reads TGTGCCAGCGAGCGCAGGGCTGGGACCCAGTACTTC.